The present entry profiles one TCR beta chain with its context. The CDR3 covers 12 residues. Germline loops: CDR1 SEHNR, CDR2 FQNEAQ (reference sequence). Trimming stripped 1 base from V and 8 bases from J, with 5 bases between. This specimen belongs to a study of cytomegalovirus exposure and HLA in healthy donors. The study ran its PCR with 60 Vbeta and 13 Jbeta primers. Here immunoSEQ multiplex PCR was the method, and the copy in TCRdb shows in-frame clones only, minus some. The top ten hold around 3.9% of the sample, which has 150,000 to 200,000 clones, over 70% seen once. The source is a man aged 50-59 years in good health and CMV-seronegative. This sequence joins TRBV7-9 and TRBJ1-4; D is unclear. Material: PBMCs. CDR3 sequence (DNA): TGTGCCAGCAGCTTAGGAGGGGAAAAACTGTTTTTT. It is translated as CASSLGGEKLFF.